Given below is one T cell receptor (beta chain) in context. Its antigen is not identified. Libraries were prepared by immunoSEQ multiplex PCR; TCRdb keeps only in-frame clonotypes and omits some of them. The sample lists approximately 210,000 clones, 80% to 90% occurring once. Trimming left V 1 base short and J 1 base short, with 8 bases between. The CDR3 length is 14 residues. Germline V CDR1 and CDR2: SGHDT, YYEEEE. The sample comes from a study of cytomegalovirus exposure and HLA in healthy donors. Study-level information: The same platform was used for the 120 validation repertoires and the approximately 700 first-cohort repertoires, a later analysis reported.

Broader study findings: Rarity held for most TCR sequences, but there were some public TCRs that occurred in many donors. The study listed roughly 160 cytomegalovirus-associated TCR beta chains.

The chain employs TRBV5-6 and TRBJ2-5; the D gene is possibly TRBD1 (6 bases). The sample comprised PBMCs. This receptor was identified in a woman under 30 in good health and CMV-seronegative. CDR3 sequence reads: CASSLLTGQETQYF. CDR3 nucleotides: TGTGCCAGCAGCTTGTTGACAGGCCAAGAGACCCAGTACTTC.